This T cell receptor beta chain was profiled in a study of T-cell reconstitution after alpha-beta-depleted transplantation in children. The CDR3 covers 15 residues. Trimming pared 2 bases from V and 0 bases from J, leaving 10 bases between. The germline V gene encodes CDR1 SEHNR and CDR2 FQNEAQ (reference sequence). The TCRbeta library was prepared with unique molecular identifiers. TCRdb reprocessed the PCR reads via MiXCR and lists one record per CDR3 protein. The repertoire holds 670,000 or so distinct CDR3 sequences, under 15% seen once, with around 0.79% in the top ten. On this clonotype itself: Antigen: not known.

Study results and limitations: After transplant, at about two months, alpha-beta T cells were reportedly derived from several hundred expanded graft clones. Newly produced T cells mostly accounted for T-cell counts and diversity one year post-transplant. Some patients showed high day-60 TCRbeta diversity, which derived from surviving recipient T cells and thymic progenitors.

This specimen consisted of PBMCs, obtained before TCRalphabeta/CD19-depleted stem cell transplant. The receptor was isolated from a girl aged 2 to 9 with congenital amegakaryocytic thrombocytopenia, due to receive a stem cell transplant. This chain joins TRBV7-9 and TRBJ1-1, with D tentatively TRBD1 (6 bases). Here the CDR3 DNA reads TGTGCCAGCAGCTTATCGGGGGGCATGAACACTGAAGCTTTCTTT. Translating it yields CASSLSGGMNTEAFF.